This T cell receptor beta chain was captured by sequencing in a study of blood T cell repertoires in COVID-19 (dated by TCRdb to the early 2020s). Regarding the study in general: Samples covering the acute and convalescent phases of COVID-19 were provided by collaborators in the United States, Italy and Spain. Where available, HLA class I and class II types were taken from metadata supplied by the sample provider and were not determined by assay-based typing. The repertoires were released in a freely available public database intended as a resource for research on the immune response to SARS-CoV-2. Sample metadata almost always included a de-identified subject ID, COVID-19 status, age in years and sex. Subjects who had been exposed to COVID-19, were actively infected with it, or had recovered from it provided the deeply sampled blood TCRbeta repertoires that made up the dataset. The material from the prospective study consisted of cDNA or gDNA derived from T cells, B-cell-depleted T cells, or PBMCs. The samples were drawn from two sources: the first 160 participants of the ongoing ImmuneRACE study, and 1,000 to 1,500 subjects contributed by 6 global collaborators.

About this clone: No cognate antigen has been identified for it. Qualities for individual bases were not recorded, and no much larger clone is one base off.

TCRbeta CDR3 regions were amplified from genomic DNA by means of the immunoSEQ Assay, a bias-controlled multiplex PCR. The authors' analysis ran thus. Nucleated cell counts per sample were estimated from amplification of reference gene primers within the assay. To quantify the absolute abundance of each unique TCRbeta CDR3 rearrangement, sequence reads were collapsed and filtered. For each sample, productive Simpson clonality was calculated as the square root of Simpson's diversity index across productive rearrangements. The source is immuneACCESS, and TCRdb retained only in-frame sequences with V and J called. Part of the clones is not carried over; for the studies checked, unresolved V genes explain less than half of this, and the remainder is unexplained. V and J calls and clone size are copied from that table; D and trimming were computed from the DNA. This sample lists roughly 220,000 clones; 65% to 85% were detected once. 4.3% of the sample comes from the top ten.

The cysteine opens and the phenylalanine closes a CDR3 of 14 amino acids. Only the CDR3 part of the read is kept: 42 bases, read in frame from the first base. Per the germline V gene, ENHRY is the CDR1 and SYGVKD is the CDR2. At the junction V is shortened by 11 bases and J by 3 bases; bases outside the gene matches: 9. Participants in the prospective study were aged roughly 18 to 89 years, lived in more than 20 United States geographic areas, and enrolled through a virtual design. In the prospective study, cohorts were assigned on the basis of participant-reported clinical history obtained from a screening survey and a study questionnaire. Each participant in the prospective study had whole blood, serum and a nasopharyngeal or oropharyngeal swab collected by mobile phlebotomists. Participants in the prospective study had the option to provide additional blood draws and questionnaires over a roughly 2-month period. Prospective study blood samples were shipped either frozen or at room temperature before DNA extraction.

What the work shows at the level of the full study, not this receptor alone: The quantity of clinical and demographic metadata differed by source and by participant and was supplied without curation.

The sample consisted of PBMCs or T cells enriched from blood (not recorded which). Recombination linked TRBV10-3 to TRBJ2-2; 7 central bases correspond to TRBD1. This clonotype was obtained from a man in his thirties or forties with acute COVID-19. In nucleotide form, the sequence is TGTGCCGTCGAAGGGGGCAGTCACACCGGGGAGCTGTTTTTT. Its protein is CAVEGGSHTGELFF.